This TCR beta chain was obtained from a study of tumor-infiltrating lymphocytes in primary liver carcinoma. The study's findings and limits: It was in tumors, not blood, that the top-250-clone fraction was significantly higher (p = 0.039).

Germline CDR1 is SGHTA and CDR2 is FQGNSA. This CDR3 comprises 14 residues. V was pared by 2 bases and J by 5 bases, with 9 bases between. Starting from 450 to 500 ng of total RNA, TCR beta cDNA was produced with a primer in the constant region. A slightly modified ARM-PCR protocol with three nested multiplex PCR rounds produced these TCR beta libraries. Researchers ran the first two PCR rounds for 9 to 10 cycles each with TRBV1-TRBV30 forward primers and a C-beta reverse primer. TCRdb re-called the multiplex PCR reads with MiXCR, one entry per CDR3 protein. Here the sample spans approximately 330,000 distinct CDR3 sequences, less than 70% being singletons. For blood RNA, unsorted whole blood served as the source, and germline DNA was extracted too. With respect to this clonotype: The antigen is not known.

Sequencing was done on a sample of peripheral blood. The rearrangement joins TRBV7-2 to TRBJ2-2, with D unclear. This clonotype was obtained from a man aged 35 to 55 with primary liver carcinoma and hepatitis B virus infection. The DNA for the CDR3 is TGTGCCAGCAGCTTAAAGGGTGCTACCGGGGAGCTGTTTTTT. It encodes CASSLKGATGELFF.